This T cell receptor (beta chain) was recorded in a study of T-cell reconstitution after alpha-beta-depleted transplantation in children. Findings and limits, study-wide: One year post-transplant, T-cell counts and diversity were largely derived from T cells produced anew. About two months after transplant, alpha-beta T cells reportedly came from several hundred expanded graft clones.

TCRbeta library preparation incorporated unique molecular identifiers. TCRdb reprocessed the PCR reads via MiXCR and lists one record per CDR3 protein. The sample contains around 420,000 distinct CDR3 sequences, around 15% of which appear only once. CDR3 length: 15 residues. Comments on this clonotype: Its target is unknown.

Here the sequenced sample was PBMCs, mostly from graft donor cells, taken 360 days after TCRalphabeta/CD19-depleted stem cell transplant. The clonotype was recovered from a boy under two years old who had a stem cell transplant for Wiskott-Aldrich syndrome, so the T cells may come from the graft donor. The chain combines TRBV21-1 with TRBJ2-5; TRBD1 was called by the table and not checked on the DNA. TRBV21-1 is noted as a pseudogene. CDR3 in DNA: TGTGCCAGCAGCAAAGAGAGGGGTCCCCAAGAGACCCAGTACTTC. This codes for CASSKERGPQETQYF.